This is a list of T cell receptor beta chains from one sample in a study of T cell repertoires in aging, cancer and after chemotherapy. Each CDR3 protein gets one entry after TCRdb re-called the multiplex PCR reads with MiXCR. The sample carries around 6,200 distinct CDR3 sequences, 25% to 30% recorded once. Sample: blood. All receptors come from a human donor in good health. Both conserved end residues are part of each CDR3. A D gene is named only where the DNA matches it firmly. Expanded clones get a size class; other rows say once, few or many, or leave the size out.

size: .; V: TRBV7-2; D: TRBD1; J: TRBJ2-1; CDR3: CASRDRDRGIYNEQFF; DNA: TGTGCCAGCAGGGATCGGGACAGGGGGATCTACAATGAGCAGTTCTTC
size: medium-sized; V: TRBV20-1; D: TRBD1; J: TRBJ2-5; CDR3: CTARDSEAETQYF; DNA: TGCACCGCAAGGGACAGCGAGGCAGAGACCCAGTACTTC
size: .; V: TRBV13; D: TRBD1; J: TRBJ2-3; CDR3: CASSDQGARTDTQYF; DNA: TGTGCCAGCAGCGATCAGGGGGCCCGCACAGATACGCAGTATTTT
size: medium-sized; V: TRBV19; D: .; J: TRBJ2-1; CDR3: CASSWARADEQFF; DNA: TGTGCCAGTAGTTGGGCCAGGGCGGATGAGCAGTTCTTC
size: few; V: TRBV6-1; D: .; J: TRBJ2-3; CDR3: CASNSPGLIPDTQYF; DNA: TGTGCCAGCAACTCTCCAGGGCTTATCCCAGATACGCAGTATTTT
size: medium-sized; V: TRBV29-1; D: .; J: TRBJ2-3; CDR3: CSVRQGGTDTQYF; DNA: TGCAGCGTTCGACAGGGAGGGACAGATACGCAGTATTTT
size: medium-sized; V: TRBV6-1; D: .; J: TRBJ2-2; CDR3: CASNLLAGMTNTGELFF; DNA: TGTGCCAGCAACCTTCTTGCGGGGATGACGAACACCGGGGAGCTGTTTTTT
size: medium-sized; V: TRBV12-3/TRBV12-4; D: .; J: TRBJ1-1; CDR3: CASSSGFRNTEAFF; DNA: TGTGCCAGCAGTTCAGGGTTCAGGAACACTGAAGCTTTCTTT
size: medium-sized; V: TRBV20-1; D: TRBD1; J: TRBJ1-1; CDR3: CSAETGENTEAFF; DNA: TGCAGTGCAGAGACAGGGGAGAACACTGAAGCTTTCTTT
size: medium-sized; V: TRBV6-5; D: .; J: TRBJ1-1; CDR3: CASSYSPPEENTEAFF; DNA: TGTGCCAGCAGTTACTCCCCCCCAGAGGAGAACACTGAAGCTTTCTTT
size: medium-sized; V: TRBV5-1; D: .; J: TRBJ2-1; CDR3: CASSPQGHEQFF; DNA: TGCGCCAGCAGCCCACAGGGACATGAGCAGTTCTTC
size: medium-sized; V: TRBV19; D: .; J: TRBJ1-5; CDR3: CASSPWGYSNQPQHF; DNA: TGTGCCAGTAGTCCATGGGGGTATAGCAATCAGCCCCAGCATTTT
size: .; V: TRBV11-3; D: TRBD2; J: TRBJ2-1; CDR3: CASSSPSSGSGSYNEQFF; DNA: TGTGCCAGCAGCTCCCCTAGTAGCGGGAGTGGTTCCTACAATGAGCAGTTCTTC
size: .; V: TRBV7-9; D: TRBD2; J: TRBJ2-5; CDR3: CASRGGLAQETQYF; DNA: TGTGCCAGCAGAGGAGGACTAGCTCAAGAGACCCAGTACTTC
size: few; V: TRBV4-3; D: TRBD2; J: TRBJ2-3; CDR3: CASSQDQWREIGMRSTDTQYF; DNA: TGCGCCAGCAGCCAAGATCAATGGCGGGAGATTGGCATGAGAAGCACAGATACGCAGTATTTT
size: .; V: TRBV5-1; D: .; J: TRBJ1-6; CDR3: CASSLDQNNSPLHF; DNA: TGCGCCAGCAGCTTGGATCAGAATAATTCACCCCTCCACTTT
size: medium-sized; V: TRBV29-1; D: .; J: TRBJ2-7; CDR3: CSVELTADYEQYF; DNA: TGCAGCGTTGAACTAACCGCGGACTACGAGCAGTACTTC
size: .; V: TRBV5-1; D: TRBD1; J: TRBJ1-2; CDR3: CASSLEGDRDGYTF; DNA: TGCGCCAGCAGCTTGGAGGGGGACAGGGATGGCTACACCTTC
size: once; V: TRBV11-2; D: .; J: TRBJ2-2; CDR3: CASSPDWGGELFF; DNA: TGTGCCAGCAGCCCCGATTGGGGCGGGGAGCTGTTTTTT
size: .; V: TRBV29-1; D: .; J: TRBJ1-2; CDR3: CSVEVQGPPKGRGYTF; DNA: TGCAGCGTTGAAGTTCAAGGGCCCCCCAAGGGGAGAGGCTACACCTTC
size: medium-sized; V: TRBV19; D: .; J: TRBJ1-5; CDR3: CASSIPTQSQPQHF; DNA: TGTGCCAGTAGTATTCCCACCCAAAGTCAGCCCCAGCATTTT
size: medium-sized; V: TRBV30; D: .; J: TRBJ2-1; CDR3: CAWSVSPDAEQFF; DNA: TGTGCCTGGAGTGTATCCCCCGATGCTGAGCAGTTCTTC
size: few; V: TRBV7-9; D: TRBD2; J: TRBJ2-3; CDR3: CASSRWLAGATDTQYF; DNA: TGTGCCAGCAGCAGGTGGCTAGCGGGAGCCACAGATACGCAGTATTTT
size: medium-sized; V: TRBV7-9; D: TRBD2; J: TRBJ2-3; CDR3: CASSSSERREDSDTQYF; DNA: TGTGCCAGCAGTTCATCAGAACGGCGGGAGGATTCAGATACGCAGTATTTT
size: few; V: TRBV6-1; D: .; J: TRBJ2-7; CDR3: CASSEVKSYEQYF; DNA: TGTGCCAGCAGCGAGGTAAAGAGTTACGAGCAGTACTTC
size: few; V: TRBV6-5; D: .; J: TRBJ2-5; CDR3: CASSYPSNGQETQYF; DNA: TGTGCCAGCAGTTACCCGTCTAACGGACAAGAGACCCAGTACTTC
size: medium-sized; V: TRBV7-9; D: TRBD2; J: TRBJ2-7; CDR3: CASRPRLAGDHEQYF; DNA: TGTGCCAGCAGACCAAGACTAGCGGGAGACCACGAGCAGTACTTC
size: medium-sized; V: TRBV10-3; D: .; J: TRBJ2-2; CDR3: CGVTGMNTGELFF; DNA: TGCGGAGTTACAGGGATGAACACCGGGGAGCTGTTTTTT
size: medium-sized; V: TRBV20-1; D: .; J: TRBJ2-3; CDR3: CSAREIGRSTDTQYF; DNA: TGCAGTGCTAGAGAGATAGGTCGTAGCACAGATACGCAGTATTTT